These 27 T cell receptor beta chains came from one sample sequenced in a study of T cell responses to AZD1222 COVID-19 vaccine. Sequenced by immunoSEQ multiplex PCR; TCRdb stores in-frame clones only, minus some. The sample carries around 130,000 clones, about 90% recorded once. The starting material was peripheral blood, obtained on day 0 of MenACWY control vaccination. The receptors stem from an adult in good health.

The rearrangement uses TRBV10-1 and TRBJ2-1; D might be TRBD1 (7 bases). This CDR3 has 15 amino acids. V lost 3 bases and J lost 4, with 13 bases in between. Germline CDR1 reads WNHNN; CDR2 reads SYGVQD (reference sequence). The CDR3 bases are TGCGCCAGCAGTGACCGCGGGACAGCTTACAATGAGCAGTTCTTC. This encodes CASSDRGTAYNEQFF.

The sample holds one count of this clone. This chain links TRBV18 with TRBJ1-3; D is perhaps TRBD1 (5 bases). Trimming took off 3 bases at V and 0 bases at J, with 12 bases between the two ends. CDR3 size: 16 residues. In germline, CDR1 is KGHSH, CDR2 LQKENI. The CDR3 nucleotides read TGTGCCAGCTCACCCCCTGGGACGGTCTCTGGAAACACCATATATTTT. This encodes CASSPPGTVSGNTIYF.

The chain recombines TRBV28 with TRBJ2-5; 8 bases align to TRBD2. The CDR3 extends over 15 amino acids. Germline loops: CDR1 MDHEN, CDR2 SYDVKM. V dropped 4 bases and J dropped 5; count of bases not matched to a gene: 9. The CDR3 reads CASSSLSGNRETQYF. The CDR3 DNA sequence: TGTGCCAGCAGTTCGCTTAGCGGGAATAGGGAGACCCAGTACTTC.

This sequence joins TRBV28 and TRBJ2-7, with a tentative D call TRBD2 (5 bases). This CDR3 has 14 amino acids. Germline CDR1 is MDHEN and CDR2 is SYDVKM. V was pared by 5 bases and J by 7 bases, with 18 bases between. CDR3 bases: TGTGCCAGCAGTCCCGAGGGCCCCTTTAAGGAGCAGTACTTC. Amino acids: CASSPEGPFKEQYF.

The CDR3 region is CASTQGLGGNTIYF. The CDR3 DNA is TGTGCCAGCACACAGGGTTTGGGGGGAAACACCATATATTTT. V is TRBV5-4 and J is TRBJ1-3; tentatively, D is TRBD1 (6 bases). In germline, CDR1 is SGHNT, CDR2 YYREEE (reference sequence). This CDR3 has 14 residues. V dropped 6 bases and J dropped 4 bases, with 14 bases sitting between them.

The V call is TRBV5-5, the J call TRBJ1-2; 10 positions agree with TRBD1. Per the germline V gene, CDR1 is SGHKS and CDR2 is YYEKEE (reference sequence). This CDR3 is built from 15 residues. V lost 4 bases, J lost 4 bases, and 7 bases stayed unmatched. CDR3 region: CASSTSGTGVYGYTF. The CDR3, as DNA: TGTGCCAGCAGCACCTCCGGGACAGGGGTCTATGGCTACACCTTC.

This chain connects TRBV19 to TRBJ2-1; tentative D call: TRBD2 (5 bases). Germline V CDR1 and CDR2: LNHDA, SQIVND (reference sequence). The CDR3 length is 14 residues. V was clipped by 4 bases and J by 4 bases, with 11 bases between them. Here the CDR3 reads CASSSGRAYNEQFF. Written as DNA, the CDR3 is TGTGCCAGTAGTAGTGGGAGAGCTTACAATGAGCAGTTCTTC.

This clone has a handful of counts. The chain has TRBV4-1 and TRBJ1-2; unclear D gene. CDR3 length: 17 amino acids. Germline CDR1 MGHRA, CDR2 YSYEKL. The V gene lost 0 bases and the J gene lost 1 base, with 15 bases spanning the gap. In DNA form, the CDR3 reads TGCGCCAGCAGCCAAGAACGTGGACGCGGGATTAACTATGGCTACACCTTC. Encoded protein: CASSQERGRGINYGYTF.

The chain is built from TRBV6-5 and TRBJ2-5; D is tentatively TRBD1 or TRBD2 (6 bases each). Germline V CDR1 and CDR2: MNHEY, SVGAGI. V was shortened by 4 bases and J by 2 bases, with 14 bases between the two germline ends. The CDR3 is made up of 15 amino acids. The CDR3 spells CASSLSRRGQETQYF. CDR3 nucleotide sequence: TGTGCCAGCAGTTTATCCCGGAGGGGGCAAGAGACCCAGTACTTC.

This chain joins TRBV5-1 and TRBJ2-2; D gene ambiguous. Germline loops: CDR1 SGHRS, CDR2 YFSETQ. The V end lost 0 bases, the J end lost 4 bases, and 7 bases lay between the germline ends. The CDR3 has 14 residues. CDR3 sequence reads: CASSLGSGTGELFF. In DNA, the CDR3 is TGCGCCAGCAGCTTGGGGTCGGGCACCGGGGAGCTGTTTTTT.

The chain joins TRBV5-1 to TRBJ2-7; no clear D gene. V shed 0 bases and J shed 4 bases, with 14 bases lying between them. Germline V gene data show CDR1 as SGHRS and CDR2 as YFSETQ. There are 15 residues in the CDR3. This chain's CDR3 is CASSLVPRPQYEQYF. The CDR3, as DNA: TGCGCCAGCAGCTTGGTACCCCGACCTCAATACGAGCAGTACTTC.

In DNA, the CDR3 is TGTGCCAGCACCATTGTTGGGACAGCGAACACTGAAGCTTTCTTT. Amino acids: CASTIVGTANTEAFF. The genes are TRBV7-9 and TRBJ1-1, with TRBD1 matching over 7 bases. The V segment lost 7 bases and the J segment 1 base; nucleotides outside the gene matches: 9. The V gene's germline CDR1 is SEHNR and CDR2 FQNEAQ (reference sequence). The CDR3 has 15 amino acids.

V usage is TRBV6-4 and J usage is TRBJ2-1; D not certain. Deletions cut 5 bases from V and 0 bases from J, with 8 bases between. Per germline, CDR1 MRHNA and CDR2 SNTAGT. This CDR3 contains 14 residues. CDR3 amino acids: CASSKEFSYNEQFF. In DNA, the CDR3 is TGTGCCAGCAGTAAGGAGTTCTCCTACAATGAGCAGTTCTTC.

V usage is TRBV30 and J usage is TRBJ1-1; D unresolved. V was cut by 8 bases and J by 3 bases, with 10 bases left in between. The CDR3 spans 11 residues. Per the germline V gene, CDR1 is GTSNPN and CDR2 is SVGIG (reference sequence). The chain's CDR3 is CAGGSYTEAFF. The CDR3 nucleotides are TGTGCCGGTGGGAGTTACACTGAAGCTTTCTTT.

The rearrangement uses TRBV12-2 and TRBJ2-3; TRBD2 was called by the table and not checked on the DNA. TRBV12-2 is annotated as a pseudogene. The CDR3 length is 17 residues. CDR3: CASRLGRLAARRYTQYF. DNA of the CDR3: TGTGCAAGTCGCTTAGGCAGGCTAGCCGCTCGGAGGTATACGCAGTATTTT.

The V call is TRBV19, the J call TRBJ1-5; 7 nucleotides align to TRBD1. Losses at the gene ends were 7 bases for V and 2 bases for J; bases not matched to a gene: 2. The CDR3 is 13 residues long. The germline V gene encodes CDR1 LNHDA and CDR2 SQIVND (reference sequence). CDR3 sequence reads: CASNDRGNQPQHF. CDR3 DNA: TGTGCCAGTAACGACAGGGGCAATCAGCCCCAGCATTTT.

J is TRBJ1-1 and V is TRBV29-1; D gene ambiguous. The CDR3 has 13 amino acids. Trimming pared 4 bases from V and 1 base from J, leaving 10 bases between. Germline CDR1 SQVTM, CDR2 ANQGSEA. This CDR3 is CSVGSAKNTEAFF. CDR3 bases: TGCAGCGTTGGTTCCGCGAAGAACACTGAAGCTTTCTTT.

This sequence joins TRBV30 and TRBJ2-2; 12 nucleotides line up with TRBD2. This CDR3 is built from 21 residues. CDR1 and CDR2 (germline): GTSNPN, SVGIG (reference sequence). J gave up 6 bases and V 0 bases, and 20 bases lay outside the gene matches. The CDR3 DNA sequence: TGTGCCTGGAGTGTCGGAGCTAGCGGGAGGGTTGTGACCTTCCCAGCCGGGGAGCTGTTTTTT. Translated, it gives CAWSVGASGRVVTFPAGELFF. Full variable domain (missing parts from reference TRBV30 and TRBJ2-2): SQTIHQWPATLVQPVGSPLSLECTVEGTSNPNLYWYRQAAGRGLQLLFYSVGIGQISSEVPQNLSASRPQDRQFILSSKKLLLSDSGFYLCAWSVGASGRVVTFPAGELFFGEGSRLTVL.

The chain links TRBV9 to TRBJ2-5; TRBD1 agrees at 12 bases. The germline V gene encodes CDR1 SGDLS and CDR2 YYNGEE. The CDR3 is 15 residues long. V was pared by 4 bases and J by 3 bases, with 4 bases of the junction left unmatched. This CDR3 reads CASSTGQGAEETQYF. The CDR3 nucleotides read TGTGCCAGCAGCACGGGACAGGGGGCGGAAGAGACCCAGTACTTC.

The chain couples TRBV5-4 to TRBJ2-6; D perhaps matches TRBD2 (6 bases). Trimming cost V 2 bases and J 2 bases, with 8 bases left between them. Germline CDR1 is SGHNT and CDR2 is YYREEE (reference sequence). The CDR3 runs to 15 residues. The DNA for the CDR3 is TGTGCCAGCAGCTTCTGGGAGGCTGGGGCCAACGTCCTGACTTTC. This translates into CASSFWEAGANVLTF. Variable domain in full (rest from reference TRBV5-4 and TRBJ2-6): ETGVTQSPTHLIKTRGQQVTLRCSSQSGHNTVSWYQQALGQGPQFIFQYYREEENGRGNFPPRFSGLQFPNYSSELNVNALELDDSALYLCASSFWEAGANVLTFGAGSRLTVL.

This CDR3 is CASSSGQGNEQYF. CDR3 DNA: TGTGCCAGCAGCTCGGGACAGGGAAACGAGCAGTACTTC. V usage is TRBV27 and J usage is TRBJ2-7, with 9 nucleotides matching TRBD1. V gave up 6 bases and J gave up 5 bases; unmatched junction bases: 5. Germline assignment: CDR1 MNHEY and CDR2 SMNVEV (reference sequence). This CDR3 comprises 13 residues.

This clone was seen once. The chain couples TRBV2 to TRBJ2-7, with D perhaps TRBD1 or TRBD2 (5 bases each). Looked up from germline, CDR1 is SNHLY and CDR2 is FYNNEI. The V end was cut by 8 bases, the J end by 3 bases, with 17 bases between. This CDR3 has 14 amino acids. CDR3 sequence reads: CASVPGTVNYEQYF. CDR3 sequence (DNA): TGTGCCAGCGTTCCCGGGACGGTTAACTACGAGCAGTACTTC.

V and J are TRBV7-9 and TRBJ1-5, with D tentatively TRBD1 (5 bases). Germline V gene lookup returns CDR1 SEHNR and CDR2 FQNEAQ (reference sequence). This CDR3 spans 16 amino acids. V was clipped by 4 bases and J by 0 bases, with 13 bases between them. The CDR3 region is CASSSQDIYSNQPQHF. In DNA form, the CDR3 reads TGTGCCAGCAGCTCCCAGGACATCTATAGCAATCAGCCCCAGCATTTT. The entire variable domain, with the rest obtained from reference TRBV7-9 and TRBJ1-5, is as follows: DTGVSQNPRHKITKRGQNVTFRCDPISEHNRLYWYRQTLGQGPEFLTYFQNEAQLEKSRLLSDRFSAERPKGSFSTLEIQRTEQGDSAMYLCASSSQDIYSNQPQHFGDGTRLSIL.

This chain links TRBV6-5 with TRBJ2-3, with D maybe TRBD2 (6 bases). Germline values: CDR1 MNHEY, CDR2 SVGAGI. This CDR3 is built from 13 residues. V was clipped by 7 bases and J by 0 bases, with 8 bases between them. CDR3 nucleotide sequence: TGTGCCAGCAAGCGGGTGAGCACAGATACGCAGTATTTT. It encodes CASKRVSTDTQYF.

This chain joins TRBV5-5 and TRBJ1-1; D unclear. Germline V gives CDR1 SGHKS, CDR2 YYEKEE (reference sequence). Trimming left V 1 base short and J 1 base short, with 5 bases between. The CDR3 is 13 amino acids. CDR3 region: CASSLIENTEAFF. The DNA of the CDR3 is TGTGCCAGCAGCTTGATAGAGAACACTGAAGCTTTCTTT.

V gene TRBV6-5 combines with J gene TRBJ1-6; TRBD1 matches 8 bases. With 4 bases clipped from V and 4 bases from J, the junction kept 6 bases outside the gene matches. CDR1 MNHEY and CDR2 SVGAGI come from the germline V gene. This CDR3 spans 16 amino acids. The CDR3 sequence: CASSSVTGGYNSPLHF. CDR3 DNA sequence: TGTGCCAGCAGTTCGGTAACAGGGGGATATAATTCACCCCTCCACTTT.

The chain joins TRBV28 to TRBJ2-7; D uncertain. Per germline, CDR1 MDHEN and CDR2 SYDVKM. V dropped 4 bases and J dropped 7 bases, with 17 bases sitting between them. The CDR3 consists of 14 residues. As DNA, the CDR3 is TGTGCCAGCAGTTCATCCCGAGGCCGCCTGGAGCAGTACTTC. It specifies CASSSSRGRLEQYF.